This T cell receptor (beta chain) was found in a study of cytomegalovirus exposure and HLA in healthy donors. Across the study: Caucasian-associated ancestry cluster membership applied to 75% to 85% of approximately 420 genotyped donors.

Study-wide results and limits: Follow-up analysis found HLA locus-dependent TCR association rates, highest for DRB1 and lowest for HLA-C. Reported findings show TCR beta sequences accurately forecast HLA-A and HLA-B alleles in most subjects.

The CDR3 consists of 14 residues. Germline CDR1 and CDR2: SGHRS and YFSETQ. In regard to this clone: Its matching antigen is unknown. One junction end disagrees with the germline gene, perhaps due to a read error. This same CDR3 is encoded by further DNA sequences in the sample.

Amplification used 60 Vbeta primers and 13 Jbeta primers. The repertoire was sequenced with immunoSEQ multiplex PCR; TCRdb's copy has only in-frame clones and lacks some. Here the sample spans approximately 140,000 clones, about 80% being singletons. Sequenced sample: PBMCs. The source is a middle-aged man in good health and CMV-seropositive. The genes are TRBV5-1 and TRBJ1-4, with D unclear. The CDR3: CASSLEVAGEKLFF. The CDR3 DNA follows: TGCGCCAGCAGCTTGGAGGTCGCGGGCGAAAAGCTGTTTTTT.